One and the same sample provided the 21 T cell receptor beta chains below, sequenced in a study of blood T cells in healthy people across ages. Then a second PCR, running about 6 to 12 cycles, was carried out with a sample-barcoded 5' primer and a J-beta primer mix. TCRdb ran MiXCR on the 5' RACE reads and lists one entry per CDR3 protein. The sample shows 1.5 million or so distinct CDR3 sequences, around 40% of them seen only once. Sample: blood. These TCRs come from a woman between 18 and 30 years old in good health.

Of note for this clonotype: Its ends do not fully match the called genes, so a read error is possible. Written as DNA, the CDR3 is TGTGCTAGCAGTAGGACAGGGGCGATGGAGACCCAGTACTTC. This gives the protein CASSRTGAMETQYF. This rearrangement joins TRBV7-7 to TRBJ2-5, with 9 bases lining up with TRBD1. The CDR3 is 14 amino acids. Germline V gives CDR1 SSHAT, CDR2 FNYEAQ (reference sequence).

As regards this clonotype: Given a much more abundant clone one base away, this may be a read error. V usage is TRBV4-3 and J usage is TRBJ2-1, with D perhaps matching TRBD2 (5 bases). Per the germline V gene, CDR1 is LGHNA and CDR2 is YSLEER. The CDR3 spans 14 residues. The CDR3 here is CASSQQGLDKEQFF. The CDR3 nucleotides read TGCGCCAGCAGCCAACAAGGACTTGACAAGGAGCAGTTCTTC.

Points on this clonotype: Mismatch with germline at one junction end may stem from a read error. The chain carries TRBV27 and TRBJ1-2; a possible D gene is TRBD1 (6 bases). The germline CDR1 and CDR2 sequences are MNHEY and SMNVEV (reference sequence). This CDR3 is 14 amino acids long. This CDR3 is CASRERTAAYDYTF. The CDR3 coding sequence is TGTGCCAGCAGGGAAAGGACAGCGGCCTATGACTACACCTTC.

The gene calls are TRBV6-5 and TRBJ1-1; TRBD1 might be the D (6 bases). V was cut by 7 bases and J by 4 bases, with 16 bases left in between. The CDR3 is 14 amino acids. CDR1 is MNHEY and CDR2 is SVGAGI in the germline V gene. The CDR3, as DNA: TGTGCCAGCACCGTGACAGGTACGGGCACTGAAGCTTTCTTT. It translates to CASTVTGTGTEAFF.

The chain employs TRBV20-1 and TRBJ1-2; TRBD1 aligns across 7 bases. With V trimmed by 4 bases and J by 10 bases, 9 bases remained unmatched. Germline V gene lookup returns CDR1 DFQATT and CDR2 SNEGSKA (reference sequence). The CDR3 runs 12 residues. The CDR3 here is CSAKGTAGVYTF. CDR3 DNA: TGCAGTGCTAAAGGGACAGCGGGCGTCTACACCTTC.

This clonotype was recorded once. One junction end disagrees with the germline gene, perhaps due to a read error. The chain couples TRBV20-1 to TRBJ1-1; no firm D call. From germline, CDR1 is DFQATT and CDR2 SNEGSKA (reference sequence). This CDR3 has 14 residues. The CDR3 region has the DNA TGCAGTGCTGGAGATCGGCCAGCGAACACTGAAGCTTTCTTT. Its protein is CSAGDRPANTEAFF.

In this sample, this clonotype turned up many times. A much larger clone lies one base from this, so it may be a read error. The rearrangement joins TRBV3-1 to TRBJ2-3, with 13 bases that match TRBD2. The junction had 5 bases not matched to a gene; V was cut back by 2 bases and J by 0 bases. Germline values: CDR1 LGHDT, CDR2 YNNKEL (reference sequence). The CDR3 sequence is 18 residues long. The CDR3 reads CASSQILAGGVSTDTQYF. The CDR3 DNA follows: TGTGCCAGCAGCCAAATACTAGCGGGAGGGGTCAGCACAGATACGCAGTATTTT.

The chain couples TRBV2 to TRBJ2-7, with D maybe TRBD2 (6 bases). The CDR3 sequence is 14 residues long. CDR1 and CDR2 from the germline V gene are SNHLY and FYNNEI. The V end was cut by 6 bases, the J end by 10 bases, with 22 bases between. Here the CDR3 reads CASRRDWIQEAQYF. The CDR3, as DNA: TGTGCCAGCAGGCGGGACTGGATACAAGAGGCCCAGTACTTC.

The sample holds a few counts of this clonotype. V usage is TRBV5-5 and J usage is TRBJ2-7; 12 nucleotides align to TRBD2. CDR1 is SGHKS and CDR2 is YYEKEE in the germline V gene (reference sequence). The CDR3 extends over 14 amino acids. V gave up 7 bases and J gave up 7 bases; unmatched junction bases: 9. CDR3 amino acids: CASVPSGGANEQYF. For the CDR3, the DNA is TGTGCCAGCGTACCTAGCGGGGGGGCCAATGAGCAGTACTTC.

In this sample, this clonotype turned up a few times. CDR3 sequence (DNA): TGCGCCAGCAGCCAAGACCTGACAGGGGGGACTGAAGCTTTCTTT. It encodes CASSQDLTGGTEAFF. V and J are TRBV4-3 and TRBJ1-1; 9 bases fit TRBD1. With V trimmed by 0 bases and J by 5 bases, 4 bases remained unmatched. The CDR3 extends over 15 amino acids. CDR1 and CDR2 (germline): LGHNA, YSLEER.

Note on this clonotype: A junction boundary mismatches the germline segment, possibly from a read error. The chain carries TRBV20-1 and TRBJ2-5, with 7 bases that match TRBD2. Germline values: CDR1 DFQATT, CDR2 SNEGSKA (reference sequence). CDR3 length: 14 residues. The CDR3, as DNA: TGCAGTACTAGTGGCGGGGGACTTCAAGAGACCCAGTACTTC. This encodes CSTSGGGLQETQYF.

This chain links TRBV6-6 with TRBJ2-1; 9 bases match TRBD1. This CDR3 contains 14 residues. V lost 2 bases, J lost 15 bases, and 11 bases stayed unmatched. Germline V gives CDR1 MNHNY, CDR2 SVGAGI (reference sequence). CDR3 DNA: TGTGCCAGCAGTTACGAACGGACAGGGGCTTTTGGGTTCTTC. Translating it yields CASSYERTGAFGFF.

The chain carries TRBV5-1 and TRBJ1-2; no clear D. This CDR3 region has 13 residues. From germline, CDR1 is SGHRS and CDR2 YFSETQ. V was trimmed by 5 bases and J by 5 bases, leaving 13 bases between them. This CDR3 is CASRPGGEYGYTF. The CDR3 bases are TGCGCCAGCAGACCAGGAGGAGAGTATGGCTACACCTTC.

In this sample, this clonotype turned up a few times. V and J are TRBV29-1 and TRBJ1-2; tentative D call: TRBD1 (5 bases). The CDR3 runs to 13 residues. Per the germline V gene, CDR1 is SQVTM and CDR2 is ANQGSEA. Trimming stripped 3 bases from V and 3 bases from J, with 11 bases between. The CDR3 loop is CSVEGGLDYGYTF. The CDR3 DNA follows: TGCAGCGTTGAGGGGGGACTGGACTATGGCTACACCTTC.

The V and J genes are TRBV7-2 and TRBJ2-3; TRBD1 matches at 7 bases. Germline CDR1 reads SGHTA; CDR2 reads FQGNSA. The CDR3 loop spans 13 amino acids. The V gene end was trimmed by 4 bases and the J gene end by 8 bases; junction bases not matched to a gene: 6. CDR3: CASSSTTGVTQYF. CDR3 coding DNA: TGTGCCAGCAGCTCGACAACAGGGGTTACGCAGTATTTT.

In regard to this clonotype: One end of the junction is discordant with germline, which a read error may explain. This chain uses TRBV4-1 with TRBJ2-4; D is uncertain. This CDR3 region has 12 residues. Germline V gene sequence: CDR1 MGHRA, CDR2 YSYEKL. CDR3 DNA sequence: TGCACCAGCAGCCAAGACACCACTGTTCAGTACTTC. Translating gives CTSSQDTTVQYF.

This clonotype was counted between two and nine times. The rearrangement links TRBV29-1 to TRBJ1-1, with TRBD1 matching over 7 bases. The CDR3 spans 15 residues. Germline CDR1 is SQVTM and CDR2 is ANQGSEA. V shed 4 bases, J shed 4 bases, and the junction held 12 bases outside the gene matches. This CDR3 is CSVVARGDWGTEAFF. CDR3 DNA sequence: TGCAGCGTTGTAGCCAGGGGGGATTGGGGCACTGAAGCTTTCTTT.

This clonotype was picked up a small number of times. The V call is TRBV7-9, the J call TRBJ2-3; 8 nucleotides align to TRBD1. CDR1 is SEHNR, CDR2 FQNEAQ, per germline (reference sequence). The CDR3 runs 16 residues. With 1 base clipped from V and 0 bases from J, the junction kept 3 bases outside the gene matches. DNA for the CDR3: TGTGCCAGCAGCTTAGAGACAGGGGAGAGCACAGATACGCAGTATTTT. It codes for CASSLETGESTDTQYF.

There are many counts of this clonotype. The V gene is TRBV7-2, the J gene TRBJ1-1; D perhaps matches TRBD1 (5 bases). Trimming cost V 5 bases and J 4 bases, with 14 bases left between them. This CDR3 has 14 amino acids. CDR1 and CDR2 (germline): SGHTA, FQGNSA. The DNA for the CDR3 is TGTGCCAGCAGCCCTCGGGGCATGTCCACTGAAGCTTTCTTT. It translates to CASSPRGMSTEAFF.

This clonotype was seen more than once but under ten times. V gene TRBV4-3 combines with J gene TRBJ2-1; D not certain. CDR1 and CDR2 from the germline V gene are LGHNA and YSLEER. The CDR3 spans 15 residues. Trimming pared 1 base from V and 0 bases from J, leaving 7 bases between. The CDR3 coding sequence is TGCGCCAGCAGCCAAGTGCCACACTCCTACAATGAGCAGTTCTTC. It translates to CASSQVPHSYNEQFF.

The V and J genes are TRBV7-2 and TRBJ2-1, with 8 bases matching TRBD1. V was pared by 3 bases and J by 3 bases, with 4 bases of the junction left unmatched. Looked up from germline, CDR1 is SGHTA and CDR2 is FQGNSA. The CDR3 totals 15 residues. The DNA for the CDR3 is TGTGCCAGCAGCTTCAGACAGGGGCTCTACAATGAGCAGTTCTTC. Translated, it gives CASSFRQGLYNEQFF.